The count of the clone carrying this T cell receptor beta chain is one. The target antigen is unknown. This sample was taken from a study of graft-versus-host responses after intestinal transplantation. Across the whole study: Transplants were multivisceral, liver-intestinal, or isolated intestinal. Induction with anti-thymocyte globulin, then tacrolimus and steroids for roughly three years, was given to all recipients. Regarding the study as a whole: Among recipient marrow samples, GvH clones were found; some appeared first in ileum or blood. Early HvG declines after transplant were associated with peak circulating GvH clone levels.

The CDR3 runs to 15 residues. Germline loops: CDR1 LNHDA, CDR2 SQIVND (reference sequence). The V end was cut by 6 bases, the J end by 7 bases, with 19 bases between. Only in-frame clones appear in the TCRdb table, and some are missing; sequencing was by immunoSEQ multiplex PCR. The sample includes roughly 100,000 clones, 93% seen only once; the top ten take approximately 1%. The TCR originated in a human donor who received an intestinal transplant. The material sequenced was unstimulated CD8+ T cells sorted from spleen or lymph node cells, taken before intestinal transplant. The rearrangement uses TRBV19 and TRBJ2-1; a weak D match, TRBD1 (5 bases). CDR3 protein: CASSDLFKGQNEQFF. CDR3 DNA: TGTGCCAGTAGCGACCTCTTTAAGGGGCAGAATGAGCAGTTCTTC.